This T cell receptor (beta chain) was observed in a study of naive and memory T cell subsets. RNA was extracted from around 2.5 ml of whole blood of healthy adults. Ten or more counts support this clonotype. Reverse transcription of blood and skin TCR RNA was primed at alpha and beta constant regions. TCRdb analysed the 5' RACE reads with MiXCR anew, one entry per CDR3 protein. The table records about 22,000 distinct CDR3 sequences, 4% to 4.5% of them present only once. This receptor was taken from a male donor in good health.

The CDR3 region is CASSPRGAAYNEQFF. Written as DNA, the CDR3 is TGTGCCAGCAGCCCCAGGGGAGCGGCCTACAATGAGCAGTTCTTC. The chain uses TRBV11-3 and TRBJ2-1; D may be TRBD1 (6 bases). Germline V gene lookup returns CDR1 SGHNT and CDR2 YENEEA. V lost 5 bases, J lost 2 bases, and 13 bases lay in between. The CDR3 is made up of 15 amino acids.